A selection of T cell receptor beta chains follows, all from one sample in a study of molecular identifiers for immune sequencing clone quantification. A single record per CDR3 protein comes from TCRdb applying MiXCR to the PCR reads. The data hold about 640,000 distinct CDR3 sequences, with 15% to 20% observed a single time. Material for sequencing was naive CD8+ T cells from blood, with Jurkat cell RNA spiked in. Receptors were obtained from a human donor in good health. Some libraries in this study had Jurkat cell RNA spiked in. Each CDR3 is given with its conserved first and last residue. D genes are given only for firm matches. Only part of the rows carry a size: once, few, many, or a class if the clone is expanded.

CDR3: CASSTGGTGGYEQYF
DNA: TGTGCCAGCAGCACCGGGGGGACAGGGGGCTACGAGCAGTACTTC
size: .
V: TRBV9
D: TRBD1
J: TRBJ2-7

CDR3: CASSIEGRGKTNEQFF
DNA: TGTGCCAGTAGTATAGAGGGCAGGGGTAAGACCAATGAGCAGTTCTTC
size: .
V: TRBV19
D: .
J: TRBJ2-1

CDR3: CASSPVTGANTGELFF
DNA: TGCGCCAGCAGCCCCGTCACAGGGGCGAACACCGGGGAGCTGTTTTTT
size: many
V: TRBV4-3
D: TRBD1
J: TRBJ2-2

CDR3: CASSSAMGTSGVGEQYF
DNA: TGTGCCAGCAGTTCAGCGATGGGGACTAGCGGTGTCGGCGAGCAGTACTTC
size: .
V: TRBV6-6
D: TRBD2
J: TRBJ2-7

CDR3: CSVAWMDRVNTEAFF
DNA: TGCAGCGTTGCATGGATGGACAGGGTGAACACTGAAGCTTTCTTT
size: many
V: TRBV29-1
D: TRBD1
J: TRBJ1-1

CDR3: CASSSDSPLVPNTEAFF
DNA: TGTGCCAGCAGCTCAGACTCGCCCTTGGTCCCGAACACTGAAGCTTTCTTT
size: many
V: TRBV7-6
D: .
J: TRBJ1-1

CDR3: CASSQEVGGNSPLHF
DNA: TGCGCCAGCAGCCAAGAGGTGGGAGGCAATTCACCCCTCCACTTT
size: many
V: TRBV4-1
D: .
J: TRBJ1-6

CDR3: CASSSSGSGGADTQYF
DNA: TGTGCCAGCAGTTCCTCCGGCAGCGGGGGGGCTGATACGCAGTATTTT
size: many
V: TRBV12-3/TRBV12-4
D: TRBD2
J: TRBJ2-3

CDR3: CATQPGYHNEQFF
DNA: TGTGCCACCCAGCCGGGGTATCACAATGAGCAGTTCTTC
size: .
V: TRBV12-3/TRBV12-4
D: .
J: TRBJ2-1

CDR3: CASSLAFYSTDTQYF
DNA: TGTGCCAGCAGCTTGGCCTTCTATAGCACAGATACGCAGTATTTT
size: many
V: TRBV5-4
D: .
J: TRBJ2-3

CDR3: CASSLAPIQGPVLFF
DNA: TGTGCCAGCAGCTTAGCGCCTATTCAGGGCCCGGTTCTGTTTTTT
size: many
V: TRBV7-9
D: .
J: TRBJ1-4

CDR3: CASSASPGQGTLDTF
DNA: TGTGCCAGCAGCGCGTCACCGGGACAGGGGACTCTTGACACCTTC
size: many
V: TRBV7-8
D: TRBD1
J: TRBJ1-2

CDR3: CASREALGGASYEQYF
DNA: TGTGCCAGCAGGGAGGCCTTGGGGGGTGCCTCCTACGAGCAGTACTTC
size: .
V: TRBV2
D: .
J: TRBJ2-7

CDR3: CASSPGQGTFTQRDYGYTF
DNA: TGTGCCAGCAGTCCCGGACAGGGAACCTTTACGCAACGGGACTATGGCTACACCTTC
size: few
V: TRBV27
D: TRBD1
J: TRBJ1-2

CDR3: CASSRDSTNQPQHF
DNA: TGTGCCAGCAGTCGGGACAGTACCAATCAGCCCCAGCATTTT
size: many
V: TRBV6-5
D: TRBD1
J: TRBJ1-5

CDR3: CGSYMNTEAFF
DNA: TGTGGGTCATACATGAACACTGAAGCTTTCTTT
size: .
V: TRBV28
D: .
J: TRBJ1-1

CDR3: CASSTDVVSGQRTVTEMTQYF
DNA: TGTGCCAGCAGCACCGATGTTGTGTCGGGACAGAGGACAGTTACGGAGATGACGCAGTATTTT
size: many
V: TRBV9
D: TRBD1
J: TRBJ2-3

CDR3: CASGTPDTQYF
DNA: TGTGCCAGCGGAACACCGGATACGCAGTATTTT
size: many
V: TRBV7-9
D: .
J: TRBJ2-3

CDR3: CAIKDRVMEDTQYF
DNA: TGTGCCATCAAGGACAGAGTCATGGAGGATACGCAGTATTTT
size: .
V: TRBV10-3
D: .
J: TRBJ2-3

CDR3: CSVERPMTEDPTDTQYF
DNA: TGCAGCGTTGAACGACCTATGACGGAGGACCCCACAGATACGCAGTATTTT
size: many
V: TRBV29-1
D: .
J: TRBJ2-3

CDR3: CSVDGGTGEPSF
DNA: TGCAGCGTTGATGGGGGAACCGGGGAGCCGTCTTTT
size: .
V: TRBV29-1
D: .
J: TRBJ2-2

CDR3: CASSYQGQGFSGANVLTF
DNA: TGTGCCAGCAGTTACCAGGGACAGGGTTTCTCTGGGGCCAACGTCCTGACTTTC
size: many
V: TRBV28
D: TRBD1
J: TRBJ2-6

CDR3: CASSLVSGLADTDTQYF
DNA: TGTGCCAGCAGCTTAGTTTCGGGACTAGCGGATACAGATACGCAGTATTTT
size: many
V: TRBV7-2
D: TRBD2
J: TRBJ2-3

CDR3: CASSQVQTFIYGYTF
DNA: TGCGCCAGCAGCCAAGTACAGACTTTTATCTATGGCTACACCTTC
size: many
V: TRBV4-1
D: .
J: TRBJ1-2

CDR3: CASRPSGNEQYF
DNA: TGTGCCAGCAGGCCATCAGGTAACGAGCAGTACTTC
size: few
V: TRBV28
D: .
J: TRBJ2-7

CDR3: CASSRDYRQETQYF
DNA: TGTGCCAGCAGCCGGGACTACAGACAAGAGACCCAGTACTTC
size: many
V: TRBV28
D: TRBD2
J: TRBJ2-5

CDR3: CASSLDPDRGGQPQHF
DNA: TGTGCCAGCAGCTTAGATCCCGACAGGGGGGGACAGCCCCAGCATTTT
size: few
V: TRBV11-2
D: TRBD1
J: TRBJ1-5

CDR3: CASSQGAYSYNEQFF
DNA: TGCGCCAGCAGCCAAGGCGCGTACTCCTACAATGAGCAGTTCTTC
size: many
V: TRBV4-3
D: .
J: TRBJ2-1